The source of this T cell receptor (beta chain) is a study of Graves' ophthalmopathy and Graves' hyperthyroidism. Germline V gene lookup returns CDR1 SGDLS and CDR2 YYNGEE. V shed 1 base and J shed 3 bases, with 16 bases lying between them. The CDR3 extends over 16 amino acids. RNA transcripts yielded amplified TCR beta CDR3 regions. First-round RT-PCR employed HTBI primers, with a second-round multiplex PCR after it. Each CDR3 protein gets one entry after TCRdb re-called the multiplex PCR reads with MiXCR. This sample has 35,000 to 50,000 distinct CDR3 sequences; roughly 49% occur once, and the top ten carry approximately 24%. Many counts were recorded for this clonotype.

What was sequenced was peripheral blood. The chain is built from TRBV9 and TRBJ1-1, with D unclear. This TCR was recovered from an adult woman with stable Graves' hyperthyroidism. CDR3 nucleotides: TGTGCCAGCAGCGTACCCCCTATCTTCATGGACACTGAAGCTTTCTTT. Translating gives CASSVPPIFMDTEAFF.